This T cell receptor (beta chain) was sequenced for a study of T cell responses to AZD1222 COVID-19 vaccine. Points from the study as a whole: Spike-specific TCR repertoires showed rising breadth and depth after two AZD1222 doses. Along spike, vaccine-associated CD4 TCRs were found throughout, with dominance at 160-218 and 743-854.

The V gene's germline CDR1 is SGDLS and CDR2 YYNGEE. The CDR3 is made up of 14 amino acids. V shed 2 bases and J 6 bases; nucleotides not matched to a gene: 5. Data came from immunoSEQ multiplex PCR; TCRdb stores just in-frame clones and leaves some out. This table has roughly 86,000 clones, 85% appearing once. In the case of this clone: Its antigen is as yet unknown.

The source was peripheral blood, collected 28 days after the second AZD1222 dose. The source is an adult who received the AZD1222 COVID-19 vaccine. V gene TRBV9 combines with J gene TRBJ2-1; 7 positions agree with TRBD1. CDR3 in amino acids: CASSVPTGFNEQFF. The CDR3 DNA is TGTGCCAGCAGCGTCCCGACAGGGTTCAATGAGCAGTTCTTC.